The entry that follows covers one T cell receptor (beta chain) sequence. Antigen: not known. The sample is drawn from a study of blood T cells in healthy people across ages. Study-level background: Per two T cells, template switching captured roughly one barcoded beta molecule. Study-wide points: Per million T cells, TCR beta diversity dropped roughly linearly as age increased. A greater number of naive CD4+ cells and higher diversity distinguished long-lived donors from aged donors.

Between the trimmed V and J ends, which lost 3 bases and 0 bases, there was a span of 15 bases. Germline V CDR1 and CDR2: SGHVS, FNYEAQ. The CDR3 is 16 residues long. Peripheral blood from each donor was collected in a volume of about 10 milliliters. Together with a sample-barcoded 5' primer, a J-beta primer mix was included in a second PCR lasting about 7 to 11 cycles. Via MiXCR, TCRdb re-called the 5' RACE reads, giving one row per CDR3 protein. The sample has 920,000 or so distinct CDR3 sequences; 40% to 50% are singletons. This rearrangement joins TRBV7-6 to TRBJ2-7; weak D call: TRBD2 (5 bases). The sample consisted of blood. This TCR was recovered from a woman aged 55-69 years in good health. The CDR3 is CASSLVIAPSSYEQYF. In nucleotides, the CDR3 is TGTGCCAGCAGCTTGGTAATAGCGCCGAGCTCCTACGAGCAGTACTTC.